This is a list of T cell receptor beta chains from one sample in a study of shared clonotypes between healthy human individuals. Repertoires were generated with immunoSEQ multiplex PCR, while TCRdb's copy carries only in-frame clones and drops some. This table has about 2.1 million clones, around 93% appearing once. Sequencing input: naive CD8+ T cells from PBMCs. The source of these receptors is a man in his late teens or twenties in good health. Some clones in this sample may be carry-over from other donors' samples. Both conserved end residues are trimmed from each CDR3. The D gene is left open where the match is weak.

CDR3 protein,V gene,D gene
ASSLDGQGAYSYEQY,TRBV5-4,TRBD1
ASSTRNAGELF,TRBV19,NA
SVLGQGAGEQY,TRBV29-1,TRBD1
ASRTTGVYEQY,TRBV6-1,TRBD1
ASSPTGDRLYGYT,TRBV6-6,TRBD1
ASGPPVFTSEQF,TRBV14,NA
AISESGDEQY,TRBV10-3,NA
ASSLAVISYEQY,TRBV11-2,NA
ASSQGGLAGALHEQF,TRBV14,TRBD2
ASSRTGGGNGPQETQY,TRBV7-9,NA
ASSQVGQGEETQY,TRBV7-9,NA
ASSPRTGALGEQY,TRBV4-1,NA
ASSLPTGGYGYT,TRBV5-6,TRBD1
ASSEWASSYNEQF,TRBV2,NA
ASSYTISSHEQY,TRBV6-5,NA
SVEGGRNSRVYEQY,TRBV29-1,NA
ASSSGQNTEAF,TRBV7-6,NA
ASNMRLAHEQY,TRBV6-1,NA
ASSYTGDWGHTEAF,TRBV11-2,TRBD1
ASSPFTSGQNYGYT,TRBV28,TRBD1
SVVAGVYEQY,TRBV29-1,NA
ASRGPRNEQF,TRBV28,NA
ASSEGRAYEQY,TRBV2,NA
ASNSFGGERHEQY,TRBV5-6,NA
ASSTGASPTDTQY,TRBV9,NA
ASSLNSDQTHNEQF,TRBV7-9,NA
ASSLGPGLAEPQETQY,TRBV28,TRBD2
ASSESISLKGYEQY,TRBV2,NA
ASSDLQGNPGYEQY,TRBV19,NA
ASSSGTSGSGYNEQF,TRBV9,TRBD2
ASSFQGRDTQY,TRBV27,NA
ASSHAATNEKLF,TRBV7-9,NA
ASSPSNLLAGTYNEQF,TRBV5-6,TRBD2
ASSPRGSSYEQY,TRBV27,NA
SVPSYSGANVLT,TRBV29-1,NA
ASAKGLDRGRDTQY,TRBV27,TRBD1
ASSGWVTGEETQY,TRBV13,TRBD1
ASSGPGQDSNYGYT,TRBV9,TRBD1
AISEGDWASDEQF,TRBV10-3,NA
ASSLRAGQETQY,TRBV7-9,NA
SVEDLGAEQF,TRBV29-1,NA
ASRGQGALGPREQY,TRBV2,TRBD1